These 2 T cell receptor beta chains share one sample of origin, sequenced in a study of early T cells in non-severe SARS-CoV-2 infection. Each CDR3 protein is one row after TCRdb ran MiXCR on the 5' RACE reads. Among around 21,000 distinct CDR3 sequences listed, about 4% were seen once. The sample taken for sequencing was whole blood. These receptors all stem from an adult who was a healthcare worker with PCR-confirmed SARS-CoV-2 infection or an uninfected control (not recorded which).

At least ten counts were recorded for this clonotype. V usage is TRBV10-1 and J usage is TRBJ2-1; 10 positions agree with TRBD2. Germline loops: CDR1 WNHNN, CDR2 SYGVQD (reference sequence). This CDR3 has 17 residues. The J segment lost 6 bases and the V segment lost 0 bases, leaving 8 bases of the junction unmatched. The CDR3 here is CASSESKRGGKGNEQFF. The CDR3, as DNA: TGCGCCAGCAGTGAGTCCAAGCGGGGGGGCAAAGGCAATGAGCAGTTCTTC.

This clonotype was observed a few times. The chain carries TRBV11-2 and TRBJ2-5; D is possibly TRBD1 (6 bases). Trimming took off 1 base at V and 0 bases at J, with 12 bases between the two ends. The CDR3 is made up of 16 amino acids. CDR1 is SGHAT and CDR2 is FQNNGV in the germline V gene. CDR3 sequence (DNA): TGTGCCAGCAGCTTAGGGGGGCAGGGGAACCAAGAGACCCAGTACTTC. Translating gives CASSLGGQGNQETQYF.